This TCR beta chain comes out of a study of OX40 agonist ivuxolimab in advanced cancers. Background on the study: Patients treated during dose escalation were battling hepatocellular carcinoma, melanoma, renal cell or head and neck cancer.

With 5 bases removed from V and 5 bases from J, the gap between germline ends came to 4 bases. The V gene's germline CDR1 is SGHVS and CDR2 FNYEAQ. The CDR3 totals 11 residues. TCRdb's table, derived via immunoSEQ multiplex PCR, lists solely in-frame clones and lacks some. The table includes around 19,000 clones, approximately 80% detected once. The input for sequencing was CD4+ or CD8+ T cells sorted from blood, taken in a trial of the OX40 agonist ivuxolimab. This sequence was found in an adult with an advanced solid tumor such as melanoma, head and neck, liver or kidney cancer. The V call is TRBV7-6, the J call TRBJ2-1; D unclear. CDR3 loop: CASSEDNEQFF. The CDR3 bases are TGTGCCAGCAGCGAAGACAATGAGCAGTTCTTC.